This T cell receptor beta chain was observed in a study of neoadjuvant anti-PD-1 for oral cavity cancer. Whole-study results and caveats: Each response group had just three patients in TCR analyses.

The CDR3 has 17 amino acids. Per germline, CDR1 ENHRY and CDR2 SYGVKD. V lost 3 bases, J lost 4 bases, and 19 bases lay in between. TCRdb keeps only in-frame clones here, not all; method: immunoSEQ multiplex PCR. The repertoire holds roughly 15,000 clones, with roughly 40% as singletons. On this clone: The antigen is undetermined.

Time point here: after neoadjuvant nivolumab, at surgical resection. Stage II-IVA oral cavity squamous cell carcinoma was new and untreated by systemic or radiation therapy. Cohort: HPV-negative, locally advanced oral cavity squamous cell carcinoma patients. Sequencing used tumor tissue, obtained after nivolumab (anti-PD-1) treatment. The receptor was isolated from a person between 35 and 79 years old with oral cavity squamous cell carcinoma. The chain couples TRBV10-3 to TRBJ2-1; D is perhaps TRBD1 (5 bases). CDR3 coding DNA: TGTGCCATCAGTGACTATTACCCGGGCAGGGTATACAATGAGCAGTTCTTC. This sequence encodes CAISDYYPGRVYNEQFF.